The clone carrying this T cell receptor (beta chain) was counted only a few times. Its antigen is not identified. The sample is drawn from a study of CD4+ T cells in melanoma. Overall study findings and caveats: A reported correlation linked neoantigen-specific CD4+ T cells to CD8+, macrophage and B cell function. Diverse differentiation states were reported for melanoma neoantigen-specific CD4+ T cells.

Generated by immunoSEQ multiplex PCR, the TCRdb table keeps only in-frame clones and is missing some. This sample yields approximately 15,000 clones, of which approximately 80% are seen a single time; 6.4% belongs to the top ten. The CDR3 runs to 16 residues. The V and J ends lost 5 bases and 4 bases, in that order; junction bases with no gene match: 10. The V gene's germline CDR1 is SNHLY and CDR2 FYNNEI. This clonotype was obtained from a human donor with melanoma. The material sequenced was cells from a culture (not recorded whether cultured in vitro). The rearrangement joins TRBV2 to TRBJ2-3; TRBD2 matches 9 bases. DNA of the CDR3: TGTGCCAGCAGTCCCATAAGCGGGGGGCTAGCAGATACGCAGTATTTT. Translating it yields CASSPISGGLADTQYF.